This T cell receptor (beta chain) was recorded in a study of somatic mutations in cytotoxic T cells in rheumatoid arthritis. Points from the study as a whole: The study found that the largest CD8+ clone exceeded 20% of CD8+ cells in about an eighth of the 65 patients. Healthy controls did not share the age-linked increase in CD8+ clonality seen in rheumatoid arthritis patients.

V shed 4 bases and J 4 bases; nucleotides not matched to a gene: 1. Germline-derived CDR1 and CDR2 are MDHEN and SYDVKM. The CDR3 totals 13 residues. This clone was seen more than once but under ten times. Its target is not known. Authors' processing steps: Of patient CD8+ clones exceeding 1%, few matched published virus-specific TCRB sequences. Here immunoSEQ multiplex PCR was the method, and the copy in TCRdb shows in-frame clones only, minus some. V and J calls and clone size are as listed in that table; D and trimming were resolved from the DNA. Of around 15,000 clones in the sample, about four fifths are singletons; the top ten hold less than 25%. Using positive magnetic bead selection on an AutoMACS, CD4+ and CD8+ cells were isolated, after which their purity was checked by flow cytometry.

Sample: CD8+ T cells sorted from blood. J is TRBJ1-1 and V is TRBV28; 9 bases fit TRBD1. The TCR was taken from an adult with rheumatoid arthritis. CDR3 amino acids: CASSWDRATEAFF. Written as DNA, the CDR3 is TGTGCCAGCAGTTGGGACAGGGCCACTGAAGCTTTCTTT.